This T cell receptor beta chain was recorded in a study of T-cell reconstitution after alpha-beta-depleted transplantation in children. Preparation of the TCRbeta library used unique molecular identifiers. TCRdb re-called the PCR reads through MiXCR, storing one row per CDR3 protein. This sample carries roughly 50,000 distinct CDR3 sequences, about 40% of them seen once, and the ten largest clones take less than 98%. Looked up from germline, CDR1 is MGHRA and CDR2 is YSYEKL. The CDR3 is 15 residues long. The junction had 6 bases not matched to a gene; V was cut back by 3 bases and J by 5 bases. Points from the study as a whole: Recipient T cells and thymic progenitors that survived were the source of the high TCRbeta diversity seen at day 60 in some patients. Counts and diversity of T cells one year after transplant came mostly from newly produced T cells.

A few counts support this clonotype. Its antigen is not identified. The chain combines TRBV4-1 with TRBJ2-1; 8 bases are a match to TRBD1. The input for sequencing was PBMCs, mostly from graft donor cells, taken 360 days after TCRalphabeta/CD19-depleted stem cell transplant. The TCR comes from a male patient between 5 and 17 years old who had a stem cell transplant for acute lymphoblastic leukemia, so the T cells may come from the graft donor. The CDR3 bases are TGCGCCAGCAGCCAGGACAGGGAGTGGGACAATGAGCAGTTCTTC. Translated: CASSQDREWDNEQFF.